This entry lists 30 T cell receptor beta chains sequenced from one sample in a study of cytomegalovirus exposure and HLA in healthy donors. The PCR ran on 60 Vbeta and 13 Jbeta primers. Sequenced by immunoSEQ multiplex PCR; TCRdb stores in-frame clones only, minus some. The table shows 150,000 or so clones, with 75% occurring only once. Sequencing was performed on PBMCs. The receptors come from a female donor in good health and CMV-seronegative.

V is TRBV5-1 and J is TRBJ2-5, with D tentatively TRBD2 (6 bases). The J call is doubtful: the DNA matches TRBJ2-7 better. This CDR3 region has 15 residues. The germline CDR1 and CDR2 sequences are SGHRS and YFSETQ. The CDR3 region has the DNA TGCGCCAGCAGCTTGGCCGGGGGAGAAGCGTACGAGCAGTACTTC. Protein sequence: CASSLAGGEAYEQYF.

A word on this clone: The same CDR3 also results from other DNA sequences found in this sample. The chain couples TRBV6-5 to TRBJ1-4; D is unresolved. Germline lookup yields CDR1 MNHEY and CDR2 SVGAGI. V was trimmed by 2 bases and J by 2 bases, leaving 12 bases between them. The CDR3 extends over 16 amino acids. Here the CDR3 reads CASSYGRSATNEKLFF. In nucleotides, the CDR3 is TGTGCCAGCAGTTACGGGCGCTCTGCTACTAATGAAAAACTGTTTTTT.

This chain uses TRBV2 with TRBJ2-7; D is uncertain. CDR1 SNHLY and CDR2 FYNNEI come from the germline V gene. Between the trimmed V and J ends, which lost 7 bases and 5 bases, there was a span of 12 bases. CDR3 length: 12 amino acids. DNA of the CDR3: TGTGCCAGCACCCCGCTGGGCCACGAGCAGTACTTC. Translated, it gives CASTPLGHEQYF. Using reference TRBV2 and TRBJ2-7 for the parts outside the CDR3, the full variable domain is EPEVTQTPSHQVTQMGQEVILRCVPISNHLYFYWYRQILGQKVEFLVSFYNNEISEKSEIFDDQFSVERPDGSNFTLKIRSTKLEDSAMYFCASTPLGHEQYFGPGTRLTVT.

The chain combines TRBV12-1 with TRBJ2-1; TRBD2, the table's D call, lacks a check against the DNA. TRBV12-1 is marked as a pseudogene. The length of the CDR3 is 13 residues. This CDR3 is CADLLAGENEQFF. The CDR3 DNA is TGTGCAGACCTGCTAGCGGGGGAAAATGAGCAGTTCTTC.

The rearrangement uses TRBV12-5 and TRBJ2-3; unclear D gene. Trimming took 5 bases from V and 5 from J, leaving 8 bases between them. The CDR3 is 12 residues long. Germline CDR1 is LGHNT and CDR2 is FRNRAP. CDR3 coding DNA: TGTGCTAGTGGTATGGGCGTAGATACGCAGTATTTT. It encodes CASGMGVDTQYF. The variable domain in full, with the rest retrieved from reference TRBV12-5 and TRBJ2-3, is DARVTQTPRHKVTEMGQEVTMRCQPILGHNTVFWYRQTMMQGLELLAYFRNRAPLDDSGMPKDRFSAEMPDATLATLKIQPSEPRDSAVYFCASGMGVDTQYFGPGTRLTVL.

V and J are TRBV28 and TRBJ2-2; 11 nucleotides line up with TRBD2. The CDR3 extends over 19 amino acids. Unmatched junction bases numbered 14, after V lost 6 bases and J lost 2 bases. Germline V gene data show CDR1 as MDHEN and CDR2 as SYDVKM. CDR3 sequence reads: CASSPIPGLAAINTGELFF. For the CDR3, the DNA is TGTGCCAGCAGCCCGATACCGGGACTAGCGGCAATAAACACCGGGGAGCTGTTTTTT.

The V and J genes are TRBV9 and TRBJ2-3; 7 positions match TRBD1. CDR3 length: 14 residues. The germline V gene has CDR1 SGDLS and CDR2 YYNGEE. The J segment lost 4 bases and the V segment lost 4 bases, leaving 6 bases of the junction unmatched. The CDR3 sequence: CASSPRQGSDTQYF. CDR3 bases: TGTGCCAGCAGCCCTCGACAGGGTTCAGATACGCAGTATTTT.

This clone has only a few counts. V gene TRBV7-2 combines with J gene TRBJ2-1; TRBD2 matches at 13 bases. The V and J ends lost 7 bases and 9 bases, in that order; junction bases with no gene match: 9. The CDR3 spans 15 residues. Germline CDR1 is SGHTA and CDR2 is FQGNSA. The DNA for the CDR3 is TGTGCCAGCATCCCCGGACTAGCGGGAGACCGTGAGCAGTTCTTC. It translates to CASIPGLAGDREQFF. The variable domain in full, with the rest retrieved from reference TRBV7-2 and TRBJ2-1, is GAGVSQSPSNKVTEKGKDVELRCDPISGHTALYWYRQSLGQGLEFLIYFQGNSAPDKSGLPSDRFSAERTGGSVSTLTIQRTQQEDSAVYLCASIPGLAGDREQFFGPGTRLTVL.

Written as DNA, the CDR3 is TGTGCCAGTAGCGGGGGGGCCGGTTTAGATACGCAGTATTTT. Translating gives CASSGGAGLDTQYF. This chain joins TRBV19 and TRBJ2-3; 8 bases agree with TRBD2. CDR1 is LNHDA and CDR2 is SQIVND in the germline V gene (reference sequence). CDR3 length: 14 residues. The ends lost 6 bases at V and 5 bases at J; junction bases unmatched: 7.

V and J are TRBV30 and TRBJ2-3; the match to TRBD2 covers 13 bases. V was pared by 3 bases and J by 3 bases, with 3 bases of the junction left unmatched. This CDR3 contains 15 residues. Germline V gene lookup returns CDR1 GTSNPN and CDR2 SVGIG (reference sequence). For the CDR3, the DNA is TGTGCCTGGAGGAGACTAGCGGGGGGAACAGATACGCAGTATTTT. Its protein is CAWRRLAGGTDTQYF. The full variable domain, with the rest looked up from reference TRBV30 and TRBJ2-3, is SQTIHQWPATLVQPVGSPLSLECTVEGTSNPNLYWYRQAAGRGLQLLFYSVGIGQISSEVPQNLSASRPQDRQFILSSKKLLLSDSGFYLCAWRRLAGGTDTQYFGPGTRLTVL.

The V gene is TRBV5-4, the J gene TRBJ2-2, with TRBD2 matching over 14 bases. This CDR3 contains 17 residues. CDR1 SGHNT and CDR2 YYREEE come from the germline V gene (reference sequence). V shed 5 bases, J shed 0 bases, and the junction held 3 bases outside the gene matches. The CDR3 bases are TGTGCCAGCAGTCGACTAGCGGGAGGGCCGAACACCGGGGAGCTGTTTTTT. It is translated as CASSRLAGGPNTGELFF. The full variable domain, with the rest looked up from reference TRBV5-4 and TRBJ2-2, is ETGVTQSPTHLIKTRGQQVTLRCSSQSGHNTVSWYQQALGQGPQFIFQYYREEENGRGNFPPRFSGLQFPNYSSELNVNALELDDSALYLCASSRLAGGPNTGELFFGEGSRLTVL.

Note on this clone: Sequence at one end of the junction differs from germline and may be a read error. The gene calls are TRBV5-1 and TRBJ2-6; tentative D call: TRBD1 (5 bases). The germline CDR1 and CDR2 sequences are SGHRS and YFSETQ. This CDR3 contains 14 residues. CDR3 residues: CASGGPSGANGLTF. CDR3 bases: TGCGCCAGCGGCGGACCGTCTGGGGCCAACGGCCTGACTTTC. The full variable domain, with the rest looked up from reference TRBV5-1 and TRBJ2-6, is KAGVTQTPRYLIKTRGQQVTLSCSPISGHRSVSWYQQTPGQGLQFLFEYFSETQRNKGNFPGRFSGRQFSNSRSEMNVSTLELGDSALYLCASGGPSGANGLTFGAGSRLTVL.

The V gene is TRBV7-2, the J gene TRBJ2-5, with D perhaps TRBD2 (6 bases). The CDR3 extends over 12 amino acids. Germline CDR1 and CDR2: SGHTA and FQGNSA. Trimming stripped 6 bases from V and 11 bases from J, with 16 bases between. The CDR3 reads CASSGRKYRQYF. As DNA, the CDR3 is TGTGCCAGCAGTGGGAGGAAGTACCGTCAGTACTTC.

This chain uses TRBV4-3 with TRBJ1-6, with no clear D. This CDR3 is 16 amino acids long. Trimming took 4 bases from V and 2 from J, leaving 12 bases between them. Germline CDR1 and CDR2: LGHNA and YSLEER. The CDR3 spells CASSPTRTAYNSPLHF. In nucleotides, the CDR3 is TGCGCCAGCAGCCCCACTAGGACGGCCTATAATTCACCCCTCCACTTT.

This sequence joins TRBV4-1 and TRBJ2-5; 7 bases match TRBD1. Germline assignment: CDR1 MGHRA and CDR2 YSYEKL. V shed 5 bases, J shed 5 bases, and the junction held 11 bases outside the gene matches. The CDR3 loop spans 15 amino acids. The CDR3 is CASSLARGGIETQYF. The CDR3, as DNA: TGCGCCAGCAGCTTGGCACGAGGGGGCATTGAGACCCAGTACTTC.

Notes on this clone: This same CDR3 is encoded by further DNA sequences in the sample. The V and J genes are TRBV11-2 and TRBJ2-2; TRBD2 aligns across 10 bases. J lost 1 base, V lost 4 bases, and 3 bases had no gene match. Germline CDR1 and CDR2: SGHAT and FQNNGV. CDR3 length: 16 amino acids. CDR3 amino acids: CASSSRLAGNTGELFF. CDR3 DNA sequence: TGTGCCAGCAGCTCAAGACTAGCGGGGAACACCGGGGAGCTGTTTTTT. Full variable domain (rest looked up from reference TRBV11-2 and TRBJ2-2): EAGVAQSPRYKIIEKRQSVAFWCNPISGHATLYWYQQILGQGPKLLIQFQNNGVVDDSQLPKDRFSAERLKGVDSTLKIQPAKLEDSAVYLCASSSRLAGNTGELFFGEGSRLTVL.

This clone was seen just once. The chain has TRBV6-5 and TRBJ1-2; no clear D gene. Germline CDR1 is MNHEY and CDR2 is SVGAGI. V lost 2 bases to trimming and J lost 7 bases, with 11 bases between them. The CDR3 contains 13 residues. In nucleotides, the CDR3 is TGTGCCAGCAGTTACGTCCAGTATGGTGGCTACACCTTC. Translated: CASSYVQYGGYTF.

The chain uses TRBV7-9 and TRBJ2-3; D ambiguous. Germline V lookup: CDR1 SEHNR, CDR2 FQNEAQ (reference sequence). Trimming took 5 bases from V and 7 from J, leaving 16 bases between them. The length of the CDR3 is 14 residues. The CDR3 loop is CASSPEAPLYTQYF. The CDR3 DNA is TGTGCCAGCAGCCCAGAGGCTCCGTTGTATACGCAGTATTTT.

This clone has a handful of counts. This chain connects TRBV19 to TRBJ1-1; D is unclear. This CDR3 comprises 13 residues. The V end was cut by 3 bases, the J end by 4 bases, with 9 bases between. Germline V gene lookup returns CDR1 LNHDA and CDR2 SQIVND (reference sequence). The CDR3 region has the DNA TGTGCCAGTAGTATGATGGGGAGCACTGAAGCTTTCTTT. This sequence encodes CASSMMGSTEAFF.

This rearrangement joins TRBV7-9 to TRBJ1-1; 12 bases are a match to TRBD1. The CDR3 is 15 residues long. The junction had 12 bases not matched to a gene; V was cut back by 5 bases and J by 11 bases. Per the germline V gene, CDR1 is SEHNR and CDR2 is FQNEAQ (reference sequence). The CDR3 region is CASSQYPGTGGQAFF. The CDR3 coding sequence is TGTGCCAGCAGCCAGTACCCTGGGACAGGGGGCCAGGCTTTCTTT.

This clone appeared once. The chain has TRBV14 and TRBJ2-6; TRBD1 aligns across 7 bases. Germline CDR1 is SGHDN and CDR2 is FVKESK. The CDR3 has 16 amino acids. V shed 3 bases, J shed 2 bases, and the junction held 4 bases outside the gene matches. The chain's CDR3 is CASSQQGVAGANVLTF. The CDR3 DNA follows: TGTGCCAGCAGCCAGCAGGGGGTAGCTGGGGCCAACGTCCTGACTTTC.

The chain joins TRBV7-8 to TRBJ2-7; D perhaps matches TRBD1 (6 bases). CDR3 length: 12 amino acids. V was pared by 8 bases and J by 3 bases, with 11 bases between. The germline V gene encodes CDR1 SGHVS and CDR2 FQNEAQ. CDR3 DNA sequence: TGTGCCAGCCGCCGGGACAACTACGAGCAGTACTTC. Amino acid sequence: CASRRDNYEQYF.

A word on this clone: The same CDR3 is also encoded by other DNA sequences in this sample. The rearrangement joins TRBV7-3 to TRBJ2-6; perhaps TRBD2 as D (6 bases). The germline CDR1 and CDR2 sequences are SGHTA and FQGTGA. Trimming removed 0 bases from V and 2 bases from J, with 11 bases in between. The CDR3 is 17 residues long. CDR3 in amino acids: CASSLTLAGPGANVLTF. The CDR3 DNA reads TGTGCCAGCAGCTTAACGCTGGCGGGGCCTGGGGCCAACGTCCTGACTTTC.

The CDR3 nucleotides read TGTGCCAGCTCACCTCAGCCGGGAGTGGGGGACACTGAAGCTTTCTTT. The encoded protein is CASSPQPGVGDTEAFF. The chain has TRBV18 and TRBJ1-1; maybe TRBD1 (5 bases). V was shortened by 3 bases and J by 3 bases, with 17 bases between the two germline ends. This CDR3 comprises 16 residues. Germline V lookup: CDR1 KGHSH, CDR2 LQKENI.

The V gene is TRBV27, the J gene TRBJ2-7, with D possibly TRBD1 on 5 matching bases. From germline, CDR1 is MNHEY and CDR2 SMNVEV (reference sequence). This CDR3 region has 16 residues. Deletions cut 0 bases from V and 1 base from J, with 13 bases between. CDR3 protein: CASSLSQTDLSYEQYF. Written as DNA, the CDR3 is TGTGCCAGCAGTTTATCTCAGACAGACCTTTCCTACGAGCAGTACTTC.

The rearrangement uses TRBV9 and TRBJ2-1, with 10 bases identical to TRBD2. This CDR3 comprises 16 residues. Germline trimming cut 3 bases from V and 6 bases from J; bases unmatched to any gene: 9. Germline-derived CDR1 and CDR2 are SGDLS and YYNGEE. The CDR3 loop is CASSGGSGGPLNEQFF. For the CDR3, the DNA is TGTGCCAGCAGCGGGGGTAGCGGGGGGCCCCTCAATGAGCAGTTCTTC.

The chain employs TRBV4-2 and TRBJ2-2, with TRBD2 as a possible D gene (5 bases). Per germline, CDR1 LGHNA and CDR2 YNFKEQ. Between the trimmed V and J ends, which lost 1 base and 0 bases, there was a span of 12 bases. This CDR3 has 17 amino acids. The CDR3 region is CASSQVPRTPNTGELFF. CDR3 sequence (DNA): TGTGCCAGCAGCCAAGTCCCCCGGACTCCGAACACCGGGGAGCTGTTTTTT.

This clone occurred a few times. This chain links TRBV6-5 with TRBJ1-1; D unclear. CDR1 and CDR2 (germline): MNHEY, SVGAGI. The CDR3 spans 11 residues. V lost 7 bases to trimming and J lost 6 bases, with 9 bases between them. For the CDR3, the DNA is TGTGCCAGCACCCACGGGGCTGAAGCTTTCTTT. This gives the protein CASTHGAEAFF.

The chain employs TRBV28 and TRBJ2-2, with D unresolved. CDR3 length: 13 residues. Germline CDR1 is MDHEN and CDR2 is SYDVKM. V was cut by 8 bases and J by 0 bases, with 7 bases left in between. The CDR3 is CASPSSNTGELFF. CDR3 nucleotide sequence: TGTGCCAGCCCCTCGTCGAACACCGGGGAGCTGTTTTTT.

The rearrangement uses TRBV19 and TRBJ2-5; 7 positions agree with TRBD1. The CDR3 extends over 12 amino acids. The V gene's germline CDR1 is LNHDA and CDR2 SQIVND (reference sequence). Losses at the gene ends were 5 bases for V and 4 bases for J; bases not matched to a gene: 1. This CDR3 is CASSPGGETQYF. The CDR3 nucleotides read TGTGCCAGTAGTCCAGGGGGAGAGACCCAGTACTTC.